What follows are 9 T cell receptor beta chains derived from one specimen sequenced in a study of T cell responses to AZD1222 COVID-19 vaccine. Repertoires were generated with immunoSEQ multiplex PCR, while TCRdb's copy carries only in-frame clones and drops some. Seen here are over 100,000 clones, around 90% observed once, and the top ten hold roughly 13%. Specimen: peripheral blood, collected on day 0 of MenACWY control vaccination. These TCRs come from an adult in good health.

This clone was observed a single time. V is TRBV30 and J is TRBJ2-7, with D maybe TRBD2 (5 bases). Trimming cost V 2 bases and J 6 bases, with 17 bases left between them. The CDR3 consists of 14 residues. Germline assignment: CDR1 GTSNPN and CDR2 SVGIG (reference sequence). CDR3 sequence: CAWSFGRRLGEQYF. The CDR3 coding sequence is TGTGCCTGGAGTTTTGGGAGACGGCTAGGCGAGCAGTACTTC.

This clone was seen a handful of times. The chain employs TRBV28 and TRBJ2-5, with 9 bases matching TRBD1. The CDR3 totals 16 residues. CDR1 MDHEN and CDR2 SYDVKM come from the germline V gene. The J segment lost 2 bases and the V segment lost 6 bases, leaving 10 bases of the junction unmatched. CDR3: CASSPGTGKLQETQYF. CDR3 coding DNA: TGTGCCAGCAGCCCCGGGACAGGGAAATTACAAGAGACCCAGTACTTC.

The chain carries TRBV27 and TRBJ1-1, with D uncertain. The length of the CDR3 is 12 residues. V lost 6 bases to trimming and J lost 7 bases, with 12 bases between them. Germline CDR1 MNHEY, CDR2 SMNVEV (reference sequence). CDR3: CASSLLGNEAFF. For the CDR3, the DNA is TGTGCCAGCAGCTTGCTTGGGAATGAAGCTTTCTTT.

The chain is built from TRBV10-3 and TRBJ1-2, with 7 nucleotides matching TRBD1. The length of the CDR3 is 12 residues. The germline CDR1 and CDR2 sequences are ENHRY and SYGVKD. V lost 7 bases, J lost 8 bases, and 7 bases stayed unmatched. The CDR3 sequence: CAITATGRGYTF. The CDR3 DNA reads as TGTGCCATCACCGCGACAGGGCGCGGCTACACCTTC.

DNA for the CDR3: TGTGCCAGCAGCGTAGTTCCAACAGGGGGGGACACTGAAGCTTTCTTT. The encoded protein is CASSVVPTGGDTEAFF. The chain joins TRBV9 to TRBJ1-1, with 8 bases lining up with TRBD1. This CDR3 has 16 residues. Unmatched junction bases numbered 7, after V lost 0 bases and J lost 3 bases. CDR1 and CDR2 from the germline V gene are SGDLS and YYNGEE.

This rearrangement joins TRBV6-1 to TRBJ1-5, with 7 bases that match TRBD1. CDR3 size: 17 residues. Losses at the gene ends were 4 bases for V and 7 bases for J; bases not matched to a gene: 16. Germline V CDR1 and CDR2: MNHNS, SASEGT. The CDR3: CASSALDRLGQGQPQHF. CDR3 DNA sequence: TGTGCCAGCAGTGCACTGGACAGGCTAGGGCAGGGACAGCCCCAGCATTTT.

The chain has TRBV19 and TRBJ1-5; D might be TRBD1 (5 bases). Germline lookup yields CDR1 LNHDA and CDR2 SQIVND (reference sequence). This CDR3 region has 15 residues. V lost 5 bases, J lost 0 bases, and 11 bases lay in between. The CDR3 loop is CASSDSPYSNQPQHF. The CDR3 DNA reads TGTGCCAGTAGTGACAGCCCTTATAGCAATCAGCCCCAGCATTTT. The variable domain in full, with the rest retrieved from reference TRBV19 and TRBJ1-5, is DGGITQSPKYLFRKEGQNVTLSCEQNLNHDAMYWYRQDPGQGLRLIYYSQIVNDFQKGDIAEGYSVSREKKESFPLTVTSAQKNPTAFYLCASSDSPYSNQPQHFGDGTRLSIL.

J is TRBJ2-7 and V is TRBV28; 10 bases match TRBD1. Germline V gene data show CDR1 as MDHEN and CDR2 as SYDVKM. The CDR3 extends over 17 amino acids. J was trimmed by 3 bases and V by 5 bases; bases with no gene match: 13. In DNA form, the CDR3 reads TGTGCCAGCAGTCAGCCCATAACGGGGACAGGGGACTACGAGCAGTACTTC. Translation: CASSQPITGTGDYEQYF.

The CDR3 spells CASSFNQPQHF. CDR3 nucleotide sequence: TGTGCCAGCAGTTTCAATCAGCCCCAGCATTTT. The V gene is TRBV28, the J gene TRBJ1-5; unclear D gene. The germline V gene encodes CDR1 MDHEN and CDR2 SYDVKM. This CDR3 contains 11 residues. V gave up 3 bases and J gave up 3 bases, with 0 bases separating them.